This is a list of T cell receptor beta chains from one sample in a study of T-cell memory formation after mild COVID-19. MiXCR, run by TCRdb on the 5' RACE reads, gives a single entry per CDR3 protein. The sample has around 470,000 distinct CDR3 sequences, roughly 20% seen once; the top ten hold 8.4%. Input material: PBMCs or a T cell subset sorted from them (not recorded which). These receptors originate from an adult woman who had mild COVID-19 (a few samples of this study predate the infection). Cell type and time point are not known. Both conserved end residues are part of each CDR3. The D gene is left open where the match is weak. The size entry is marked missing in some rows and otherwise reads once, few, many or a size class.

CDR3 | DNA | J | D | size | V
CASSDWTANEQFF | TGTGCCAGCAGCGACTGGACGGCCAATGAGCAGTTCTTC | TRBJ2-1 | . | few | TRBV5-4
CSVQGASGNQPQHF | TGCAGCGTACAGGGGGCTTCGGGCAATCAGCCCCAGCATTTT | TRBJ1-5 | TRBD1 | few | TRBV20-1
CASSPGQPRDYGYTF | TGCGCCAGCAGCCCCGGACAGCCACGGGACTATGGCTACACCTTC | TRBJ1-2 | . | many | TRBV5-1
CASSQGGGDSNQPQHF | TGTGCCAGCAGCCAAGGAGGGGGGGATAGCAATCAGCCCCAGCATTTT | TRBJ1-5 | . | . | TRBV14
CASSLVVAGAKETQYF | TGTGCCAGCAGCTTAGTGGTAGCGGGAGCTAAAGAGACCCAGTACTTC | TRBJ2-5 | TRBD2 | . | TRBV7-2
CATEGGGREAFF | TGTGCCACGGAGGGGGGGGGCAGGGAAGCTTTCTTT | TRBJ1-1 | . | . | TRBV27
CASTLGGTGSNEQFF | TGTGCCAGCACCCTAGGTGGGACAGGGTCCAATGAGCAGTTCTTC | TRBJ2-1 | TRBD1 | few | TRBV7-3
CASSPRLLPKQYF | TGTGCCAGCAGTCCACGACTGCTCCCTAAGCAGTACTTC | TRBJ2-7 | . | few | TRBV27
CASSFSSVPGELFF | TGTGCCAGCAGTTTCTCTAGCGTCCCCGGGGAGCTGTTTTTT | TRBJ2-2 | . | few | TRBV27
CASSLLWGKSTGELFF | TGTGCCAGCAGCTTATTGTGGGGGAAGAGCACCGGGGAGCTGTTTTTT | TRBJ2-2 | . | . | TRBV7-9
CASRPGTGHQPQHF | TGTGCCAGTAGACCCGGGACAGGGCATCAGCCCCAGCATTTT | TRBJ1-5 | TRBD1 | few | TRBV19
CSASQGARGYTF | TGCAGTGCTTCACAGGGGGCGCGGGGCTACACCTTC | TRBJ1-2 | TRBD1 | many | TRBV20-1
CASSSQFQTGYTF | TGTGCCAGCAGCTCCCAGTTTCAGACCGGCTACACCTTC | TRBJ1-2 | . | few | TRBV13
CASSLGRASTLGYTF | TGCGCCAGCAGCCTCGGCCGTGCCAGCACCCTTGGCTACACCTTC | TRBJ1-2 | . | few | TRBV5-1
CATSREGREGDEAFF | TGTGCCACCAGCAGAGAGGGCAGGGAGGGGGATGAAGCTTTCTTT | TRBJ1-1 | . | . | TRBV15
CASSLLVGGSSYNEQFF | TGTGCCAGCAGCTTACTCGTCGGCGGGAGCTCCTACAATGAGCAGTTCTTC | TRBJ2-1 | TRBD2 | . | TRBV7-9
CASSLIQGATYNEQFF | TGTGCCAGTAGTCTGATCCAGGGGGCGACCTACAATGAGCAGTTCTTC | TRBJ2-1 | TRBD1 | few | TRBV19
CASSYYAGTEAFF | TGTGCCAGCAGTTACTACGCAGGGACTGAAGCTTTCTTT | TRBJ1-1 | . | . | TRBV6-5
CASSRTGGFTSGSPDTQYF | TGTGCCAGCAGCCGGACAGGGGGCTTTACTAGCGGGAGCCCAGATACGCAGTATTTT | TRBJ2-3 | . | few | TRBV5-4
CASSPTSSTGNEQFF | TGTGCCAGCAGCCCCACTAGCTCCACCGGCAATGAGCAGTTCTTC | TRBJ2-1 | . | . | TRBV7-2
CASSPPVGLAGYTGELFF | TGTGCCAGCAGCCCCCCTGTAGGACTAGCGGGATACACCGGGGAGCTGTTTTTT | TRBJ2-2 | TRBD2 | . | TRBV7-3
CASSAVSQRGAVEQFF | TGCGCCAGCAGCGCCGTCAGCCAGCGGGGGGCGGTTGAGCAGTTCTTC | TRBJ2-1 | TRBD2 | few | TRBV4-1
CSASTHNSPLHF | TGCAGTGCTAGTACCCATAATTCACCCCTCCACTTT | TRBJ1-6 | . | few | TRBV20-1
CASSTWRVETGELFF | TGTGCCAGCAGCACTTGGAGAGTAGAAACCGGGGAGCTGTTTTTT | TRBJ2-2 | . | few | TRBV5-4
CASSSRGTGGLSTNEKLFF | TGTGCCAGCAGCTCCCGGGGGACAGGGGGACTTTCGACTAATGAAAAACTGTTTTTT | TRBJ1-4 | TRBD1 | . | TRBV7-9
CATSRDRGSTFF | TGTGCCACCAGCAGAGACCGAGGTAGCACGTTCTTC | TRBJ2-1 | . | . | TRBV15
CASSGVGNGNGAGANVLTF | TGTGCCAGCAGTGGCGTGGGGAATGGCAACGGGGCTGGGGCCAACGTCCTGACTTTC | TRBJ2-6 | . | few | TRBV7-2
CASSYRAGGRNYGYTF | TGTGCCAGCAGTTACCGTGCAGGGGGCCGGAACTATGGCTACACCTTC | TRBJ1-2 | TRBD1 | . | TRBV6-5
CASRVAGPFSYEQYF | TGTGCCAGCAGGGTAGCGGGACCCTTCTCCTACGAGCAGTACTTC | TRBJ2-7 | TRBD2 | . | TRBV6-5
CASSLVATYQETQYF | TGTGCCAGCAGCTTAGTGGCAACTTATCAAGAGACCCAGTACTTC | TRBJ2-5 | . | few | TRBV11-2
CASSQGTGGYQPQHF | TGTGCCAGCAGCCAAGGGACAGGGGGGTATCAGCCCCAGCATTTT | TRBJ1-5 | TRBD1 | . | TRBV4-2
CASSLIGAGNTEAFF | TGTGCCAGCAGTTTAATTGGGGCGGGGAACACTGAAGCTTTCTTT | TRBJ1-1 | . | . | TRBV27
CASSLASFVAISEQFF | TGCGCCAGCAGCTTGGCTAGTTTCGTGGCTATCTCAGAGCAGTTCTTC | TRBJ2-1 | . | . | TRBV5-1
CASSLAYRETGGYTF | TGCGCCAGCAGCTTGGCCTACAGGGAAACTGGCGGCTACACCTTC | TRBJ1-2 | . | few | TRBV5-1
CAISRLAGEETQYF | TGTGCCATCAGTAGACTAGCGGGAGAAGAGACCCAGTACTTC | TRBJ2-5 | TRBD2 | few | TRBV10-3
CSADRQDDYEQYF | TGCAGCGCGGACCGCCAGGACGACTACGAGCAGTACTTC | TRBJ2-7 | . | once | TRBV29-1
CSARMASYEQFF | TGCAGTGCTAGAATGGCATCATATGAGCAGTTCTTC | TRBJ2-1 | . | . | TRBV20-1
CASSWTGDEAFF | TGCGCCAGCAGCTGGACAGGAGACGAAGCTTTCTTT | TRBJ1-1 | TRBD1 | many | TRBV5-1
CASSSGLAGVTETQYF | TGTGCCAGCAGTTCCGGACTAGCGGGAGTTACAGAGACCCAGTACTTC | TRBJ2-5 | TRBD2 | . | TRBV5-6
CASRPGLGPYEQYF | TGTGCCAGTAGGCCGGGACTCGGACCCTACGAGCAGTACTTC | TRBJ2-7 | . | . | TRBV19
CSAGGYEQYF | TGCAGTGCTGGGGGCTACGAGCAGTACTTC | TRBJ2-7 | . | . | TRBV20-1
CASSLRTKGNEQFF | TGTGCCAGCAGTTTGAGGACCAAAGGCAATGAGCAGTTCTTC | TRBJ2-1 | . | few | TRBV12-3/TRBV12-4
CASSLVGRERGNTEAFF | TGTGCCAGCAGCTTAGTTGGCAGGGAGCGGGGAAACACTGAAGCTTTCTTT | TRBJ1-1 | . | few | TRBV11-2
CASSLEGVYYEQYF | TGTGCCAGCAGCTTAGAAGGGGTCTACTACGAGCAGTACTTC | TRBJ2-7 | . | . | TRBV7-2
CASRSGHRTMNTEAFF | TGTGCCAGCAGGTCGGGACACCGTACCATGAACACTGAAGCTTTCTTT | TRBJ1-1 | . | . | TRBV5-4
CASSPTGQLYNEQFF | TGTGCCAGCAGTCCCACGGGGCAGCTTTACAATGAGCAGTTCTTC | TRBJ2-1 | . | . | TRBV27
CASGQRGVSTDTQYF | TGTGCCAGCGGCCAGCGGGGGGTTAGCACAGATACGCAGTATTTT | TRBJ2-3 | TRBD2 | few | TRBV27
CSATEQTQTYTF | TGCAGTGCAACGGAACAGACCCAAACCTACACCTTC | TRBJ1-2 | . | . | TRBV20-1
CASSQVAGAGTEAFF | TGTGCCAGCAGCCAAGTTGCAGGGGCTGGTACTGAAGCTTTCTTT | TRBJ1-1 | . | few | TRBV3-1
CASSLQGAQAGTEAFF | TGTGCCAGCAGCTTGCAGGGGGCGCAGGCGGGTACTGAAGCTTTCTTT | TRBJ1-1 | TRBD1 | . | TRBV5-5
CASRSTSGSPGELFF | TGCGCCAGCAGGTCTACTAGCGGGAGCCCCGGGGAGCTGTTTTTT | TRBJ2-2 | TRBD2 | many | TRBV5-1
CSASLAKETQYF | TGCAGCGCCTCCCTAGCCAAAGAGACCCAGTACTTC | TRBJ2-5 | . | . | TRBV29-1
CASSFYDEQFF | TGTGCCAGCAGCTTCTACGATGAGCAGTTCTTC | TRBJ2-1 | . | few | TRBV7-9
CASSLPSGGGSYEQYF | TGTGCCAGCAGCTTACCATCAGGGGGTGGTTCCTACGAGCAGTACTTC | TRBJ2-7 | TRBD1 | few | TRBV7-2
CASSETNSNEKLFF | TGTGCCAGCAGTGAAACCAACTCTAATGAAAAACTGTTTTTT | TRBJ1-4 | . | . | TRBV2
CASRARGGRLGGNEQFF | TGTGCCAGCAGGGCCAGAGGCGGCCGGCTCGGGGGCAATGAGCAGTTCTTC | TRBJ2-1 | . | few | TRBV7-2
CASSLRDLSYNEQFF | TGTGCCAGCTCCCTGCGGGACCTCTCCTACAATGAGCAGTTCTTC | TRBJ2-1 | . | few | TRBV18